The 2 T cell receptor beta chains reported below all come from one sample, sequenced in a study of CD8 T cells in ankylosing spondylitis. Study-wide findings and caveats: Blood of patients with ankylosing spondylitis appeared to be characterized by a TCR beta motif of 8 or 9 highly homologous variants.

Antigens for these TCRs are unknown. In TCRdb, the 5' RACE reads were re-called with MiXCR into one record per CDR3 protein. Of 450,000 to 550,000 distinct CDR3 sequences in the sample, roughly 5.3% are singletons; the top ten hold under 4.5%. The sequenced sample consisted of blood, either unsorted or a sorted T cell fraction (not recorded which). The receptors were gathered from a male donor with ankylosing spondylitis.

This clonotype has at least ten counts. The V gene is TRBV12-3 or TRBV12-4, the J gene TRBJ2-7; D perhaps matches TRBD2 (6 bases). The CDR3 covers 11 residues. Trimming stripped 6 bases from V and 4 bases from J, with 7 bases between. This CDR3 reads CASRDYYEQYF. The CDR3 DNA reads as TGTGCCAGCAGGGACTATTACGAGCAGTACTTC.

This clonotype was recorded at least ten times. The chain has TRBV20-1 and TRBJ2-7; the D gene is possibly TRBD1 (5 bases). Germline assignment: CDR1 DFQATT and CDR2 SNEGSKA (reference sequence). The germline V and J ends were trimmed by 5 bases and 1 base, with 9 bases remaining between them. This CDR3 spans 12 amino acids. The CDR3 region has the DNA TGCAGTGCTCCCAGGGATTCCTACGAGCAGTACTTC. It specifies CSAPRDSYEQYF.